The present T cell receptor beta chain was sequenced within a study of beta chain features in type 1 diabetes. General study results and limits: HLA influence on TCRB rearrangement stayed unresolved here.

The investigators reverse transcribed all of the isolated RNA, so they sequenced expressed TCRB transcripts. TCRdb keeps only in-frame clones here, not all; method: immunoSEQ multiplex PCR. The table includes fewer than 500,000 clones, 11% to 15% detected once. The germline V gene has CDR1 SGHVS and CDR2 FQNEAQ. CDR3 size: 14 residues. The ends were cut back, 7 bases at V and 3 bases at J, with 13 bases in the middle. This clone occurred a few times. Its antigen is undetermined. This receptor was obtained from a man between 25 and 39 years old in good health. Sequenced sample: naive CD4+ T cells from blood. This chain joins TRBV7-8 and TRBJ2-1; D is ambiguous. CDR3 amino acids: CASKTSQSYNEQFF. CDR3 coding DNA: TGTGCCAGCAAAACGAGTCAGAGCTACAATGAGCAGTTCTTC.